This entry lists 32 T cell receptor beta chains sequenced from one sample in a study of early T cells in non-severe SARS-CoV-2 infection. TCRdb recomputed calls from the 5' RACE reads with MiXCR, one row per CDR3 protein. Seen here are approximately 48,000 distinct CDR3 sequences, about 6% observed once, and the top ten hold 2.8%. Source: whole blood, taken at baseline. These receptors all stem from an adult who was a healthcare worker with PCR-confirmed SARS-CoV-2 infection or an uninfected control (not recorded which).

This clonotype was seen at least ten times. Written as DNA, the CDR3 is TGCGCCAGCAGCCAAGGGGCCCGAGGAGATGCGGCGCTAGCGCAGTATTTT. It specifies CASSQGARGDAALAQYF. The rearrangement joins TRBV4-3 to TRBJ2-3; unclear D gene. CDR1 is LGHNA, CDR2 YSLEER, per germline. Deletions cut 1 base from V and 10 bases from J, with 24 bases between. The CDR3 is 17 residues long.

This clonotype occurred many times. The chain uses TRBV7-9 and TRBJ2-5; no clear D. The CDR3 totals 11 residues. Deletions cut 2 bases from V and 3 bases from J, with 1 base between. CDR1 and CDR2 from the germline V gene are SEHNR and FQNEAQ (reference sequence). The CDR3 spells CASSLKETQYF. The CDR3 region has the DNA TGTGCCAGCAGCTTAAAAGAGACCCAGTACTTC.

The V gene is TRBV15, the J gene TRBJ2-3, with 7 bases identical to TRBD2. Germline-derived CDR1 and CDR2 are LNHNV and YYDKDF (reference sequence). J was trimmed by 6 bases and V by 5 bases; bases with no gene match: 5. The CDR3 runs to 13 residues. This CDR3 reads CATSVGGGDTQYF. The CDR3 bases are TGTGCCACCAGCGTGGGGGGAGGGGATACGCAGTATTTT.

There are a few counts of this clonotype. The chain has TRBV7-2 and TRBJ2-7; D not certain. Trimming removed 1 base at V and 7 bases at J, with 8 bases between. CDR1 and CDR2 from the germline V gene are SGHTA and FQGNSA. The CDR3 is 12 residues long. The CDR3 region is CASSLGLREQYF. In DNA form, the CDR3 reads TGTGCCAGCAGCTTAGGTCTACGGGAGCAGTACTTC.

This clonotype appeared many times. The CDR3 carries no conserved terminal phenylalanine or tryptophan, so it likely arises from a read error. CDR3 in amino acids: CASRRVDGTNEKLFS. The CDR3 nucleotides read TGTGCCAGCAGGCGTGTGGACGGCACTAATGAAAAACTGTTTTCT. The chain couples TRBV7-9 to TRBJ1-4; unclear D gene. The CDR3 is 15 residues long. V was clipped by 6 bases and J by 2 bases, with 13 bases between them. Germline V lookup: CDR1 SEHNR, CDR2 FQNEAQ (reference sequence).

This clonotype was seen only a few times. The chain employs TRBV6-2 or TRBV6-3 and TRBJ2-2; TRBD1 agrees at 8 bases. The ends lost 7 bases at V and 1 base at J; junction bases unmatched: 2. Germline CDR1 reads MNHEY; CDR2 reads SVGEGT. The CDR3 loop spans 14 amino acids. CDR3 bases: TGTGCCAGCAATGACAGGGGGAACACCGGGGAGCTGTTTTTT. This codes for CASNDRGNTGELFF.

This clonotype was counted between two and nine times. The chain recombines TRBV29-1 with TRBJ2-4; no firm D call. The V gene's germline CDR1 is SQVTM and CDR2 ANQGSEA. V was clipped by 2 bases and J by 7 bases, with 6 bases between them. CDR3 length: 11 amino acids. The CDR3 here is CSVELKNIQYF. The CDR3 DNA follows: TGCAGCGTTGAACTGAAGAACATTCAGTACTTC.

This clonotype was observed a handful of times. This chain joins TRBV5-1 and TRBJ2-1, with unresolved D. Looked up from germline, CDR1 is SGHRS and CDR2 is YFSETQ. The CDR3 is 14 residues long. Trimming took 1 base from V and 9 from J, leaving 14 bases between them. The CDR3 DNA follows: TGCGCCAGCAGCTTGAGTCCCCTGATCGGTGAGCAGTTCTTC. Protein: CASSLSPLIGEQFF.

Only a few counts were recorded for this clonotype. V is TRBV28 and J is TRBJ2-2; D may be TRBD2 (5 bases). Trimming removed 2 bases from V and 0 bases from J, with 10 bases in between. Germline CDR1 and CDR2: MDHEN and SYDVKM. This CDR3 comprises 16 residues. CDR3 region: CASSLTRASNTGELFF. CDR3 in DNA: TGTGCCAGCAGTTTAACGCGGGCCTCGAACACCGGGGAGCTGTTTTTT.

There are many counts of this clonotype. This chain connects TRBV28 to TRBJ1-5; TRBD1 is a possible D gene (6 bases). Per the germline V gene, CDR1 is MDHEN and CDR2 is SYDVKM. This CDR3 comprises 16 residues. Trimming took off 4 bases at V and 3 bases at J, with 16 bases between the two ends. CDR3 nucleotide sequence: TGTGCCAGCAGTTCCCAGGTCGGGGACATCAATCAGCCCCAGCATTTT. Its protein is CASSSQVGDINQPQHF.

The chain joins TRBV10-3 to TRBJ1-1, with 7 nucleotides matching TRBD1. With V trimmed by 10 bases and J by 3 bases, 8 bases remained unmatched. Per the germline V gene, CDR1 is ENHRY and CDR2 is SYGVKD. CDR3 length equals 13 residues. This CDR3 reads CATQGQMHTEAFF. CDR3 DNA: TGTGCCACGCAGGGACAGATGCACACTGAAGCTTTCTTT.

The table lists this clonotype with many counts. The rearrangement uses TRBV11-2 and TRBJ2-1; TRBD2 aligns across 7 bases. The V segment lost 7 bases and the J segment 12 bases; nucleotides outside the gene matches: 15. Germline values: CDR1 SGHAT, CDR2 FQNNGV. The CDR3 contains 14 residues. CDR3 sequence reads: CASMSGDLLPGQFF. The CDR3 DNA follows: TGTGCCAGCATGAGCGGGGACCTTTTACCCGGGCAGTTCTTC.

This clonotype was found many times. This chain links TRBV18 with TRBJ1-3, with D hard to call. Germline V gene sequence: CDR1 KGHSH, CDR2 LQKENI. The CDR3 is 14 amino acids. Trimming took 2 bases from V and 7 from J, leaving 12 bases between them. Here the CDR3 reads CASSPVRGRNTIYF. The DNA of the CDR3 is TGTGCCAGCTCACCAGTCCGAGGGAGGAACACCATATATTTT.

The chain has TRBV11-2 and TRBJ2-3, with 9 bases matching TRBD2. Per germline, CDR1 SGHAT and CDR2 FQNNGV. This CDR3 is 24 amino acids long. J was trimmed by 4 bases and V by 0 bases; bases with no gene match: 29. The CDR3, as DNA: TGTGCCAGCAGCTTAGACAACTCCGGTCTTAAAGATATCGCTAGCGGGACGGTGGCAGATACGCAGTATTTT. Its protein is CASSLDNSGLKDIASGTVADTQYF.

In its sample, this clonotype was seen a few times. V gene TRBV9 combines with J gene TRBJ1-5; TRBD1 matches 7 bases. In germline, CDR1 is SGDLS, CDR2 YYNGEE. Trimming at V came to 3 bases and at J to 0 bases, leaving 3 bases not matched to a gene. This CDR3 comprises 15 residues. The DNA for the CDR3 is TGTGCCAGCAGCGCAGGGGGTCATAGCAATCAGCCCCAGCATTTT. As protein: CASSAGGHSNQPQHF. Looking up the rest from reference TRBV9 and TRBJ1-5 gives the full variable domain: DSGVTQTPKHLITATGQRVTLRCSPRSGDLSVYWYQQSLDQGLQFLIQYYNGEERAKGNILERFSAQQFPDLHSELNLSSLELGDSALYFCASSAGGHSNQPQHFGDGTRLSIL.

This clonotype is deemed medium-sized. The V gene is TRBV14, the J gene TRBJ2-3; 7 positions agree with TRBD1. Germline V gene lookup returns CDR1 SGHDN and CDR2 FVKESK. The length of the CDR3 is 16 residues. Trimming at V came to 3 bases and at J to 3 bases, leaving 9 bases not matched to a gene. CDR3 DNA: TGTGCCAGCAGCCACCCGACAGGGTACGGGACAGATACGCAGTATTTT. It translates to CASSHPTGYGTDTQYF. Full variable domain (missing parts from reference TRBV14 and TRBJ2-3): EAGVTQFPSHSVIEKGQTVTLRCDPISGHDNLYWYRRVMGKEIKFLLHFVKESKQDESGMPNNRFLAERTGGTYSTLKVQPAELEDSGVYFCASSHPTGYGTDTQYFGPGTRLTVL.

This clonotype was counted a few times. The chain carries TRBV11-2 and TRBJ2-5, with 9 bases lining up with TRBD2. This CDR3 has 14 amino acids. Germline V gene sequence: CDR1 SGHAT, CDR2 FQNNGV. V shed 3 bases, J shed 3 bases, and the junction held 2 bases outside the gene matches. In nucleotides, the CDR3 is TGTGCCAGCAGCTTGGCTAGCGGGAAAGAGACCCAGTACTTC. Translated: CASSLASGKETQYF.

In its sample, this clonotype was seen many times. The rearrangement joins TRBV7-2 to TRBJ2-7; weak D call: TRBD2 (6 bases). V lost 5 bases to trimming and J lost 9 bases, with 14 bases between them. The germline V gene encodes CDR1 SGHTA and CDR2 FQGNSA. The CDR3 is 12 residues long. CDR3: CASSHAGHRQYF. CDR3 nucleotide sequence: TGTGCCAGCAGCCACGCGGGGCACAGGCAGTACTTC.

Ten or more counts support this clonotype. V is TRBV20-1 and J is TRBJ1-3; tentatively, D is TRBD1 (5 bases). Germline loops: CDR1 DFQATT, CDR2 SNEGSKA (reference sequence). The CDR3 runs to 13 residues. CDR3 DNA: TGCAGCGTCGAGGGGCAGGGTGGAAACACCATATATTTT. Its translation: CSVEGQGGNTIYF.

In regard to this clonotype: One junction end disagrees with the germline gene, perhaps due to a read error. CDR3 coding DNA: TGTGCCAGTAGTATCCCTTTCGGTGGGAGGGTCACCGGGGTGCTGTTTTTT. Its translation is CASSIPFGGRVTGVLFF. The rearrangement links TRBV19 to TRBJ2-2, with TRBD2 matching over 7 bases. This CDR3 spans 17 amino acids. CDR1 is LNHDA and CDR2 is SQIVND in the germline V gene (reference sequence).

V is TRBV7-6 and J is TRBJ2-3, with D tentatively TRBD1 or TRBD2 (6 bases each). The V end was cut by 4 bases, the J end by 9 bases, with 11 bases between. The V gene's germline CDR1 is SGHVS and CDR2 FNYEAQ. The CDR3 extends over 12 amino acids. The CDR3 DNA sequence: TGTGCCAGCAGCTCTCTAGGGGGGACGCAGTATTTT. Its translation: CASSSLGGTQYF. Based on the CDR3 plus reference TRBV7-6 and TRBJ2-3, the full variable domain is GAGVSQSPRYKVTKRGQDVALRCDPISGHVSLYWYRQALGQGPEFLTYFNYEAQQDKSGLPNDRFSAERPEGSISTLTIQRTEQRDSAMYRCASSSLGGTQYFGPGTRLTVL.

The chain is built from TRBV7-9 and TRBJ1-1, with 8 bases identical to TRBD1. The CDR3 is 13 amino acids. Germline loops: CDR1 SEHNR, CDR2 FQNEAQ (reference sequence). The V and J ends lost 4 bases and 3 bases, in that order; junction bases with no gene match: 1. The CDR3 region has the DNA TGTGCCAGCAGCTCCAGGGGGCACACTGAAGCTTTCTTT. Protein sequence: CASSSRGHTEAFF.

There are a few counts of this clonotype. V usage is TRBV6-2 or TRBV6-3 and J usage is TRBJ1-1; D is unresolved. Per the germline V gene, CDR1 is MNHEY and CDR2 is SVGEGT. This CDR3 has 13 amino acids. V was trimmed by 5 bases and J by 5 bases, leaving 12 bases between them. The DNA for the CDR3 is TGTGCCAGCAGTCGAGGGAGAGGTACTGAAGCTTTCTTT. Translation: CASSRGRGTEAFF.

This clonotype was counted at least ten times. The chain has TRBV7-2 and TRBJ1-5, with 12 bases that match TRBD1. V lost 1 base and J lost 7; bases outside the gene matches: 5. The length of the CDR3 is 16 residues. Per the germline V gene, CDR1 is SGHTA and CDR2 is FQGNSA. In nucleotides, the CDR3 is TGTGCCAGCAGCTTAGACGGGACAGGGGGCCCCCAGCCCCAGCATTTT. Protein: CASSLDGTGGPQPQHF.

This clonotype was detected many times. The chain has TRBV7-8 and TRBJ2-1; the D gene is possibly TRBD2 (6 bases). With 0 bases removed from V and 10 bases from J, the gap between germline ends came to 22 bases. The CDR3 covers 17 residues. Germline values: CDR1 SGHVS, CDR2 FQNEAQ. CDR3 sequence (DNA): TGTGCCAGCAGCTTAGCTCTGGGGACTGGCGAGGATCGAGAGCAGTTCTTC. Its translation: CASSLALGTGEDREQFF. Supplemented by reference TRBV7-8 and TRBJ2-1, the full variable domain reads GAGVSQSPRYKVAKRGQDVALRCDPISGHVSLFWYQQALGQGPEFLTYFQNEAQLDKSGLPSDRFFAERPEGSVSTLKIQRTQQEDSAVYLCASSLALGTGEDREQFFGPGTRLTVL.

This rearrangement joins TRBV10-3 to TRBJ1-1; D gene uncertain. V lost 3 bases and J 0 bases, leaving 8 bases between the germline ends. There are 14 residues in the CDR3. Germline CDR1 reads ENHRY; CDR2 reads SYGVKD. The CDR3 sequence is CAISETAMNTEAFF. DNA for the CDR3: TGTGCCATCAGTGAAACAGCCATGAACACTGAAGCTTTCTTT.

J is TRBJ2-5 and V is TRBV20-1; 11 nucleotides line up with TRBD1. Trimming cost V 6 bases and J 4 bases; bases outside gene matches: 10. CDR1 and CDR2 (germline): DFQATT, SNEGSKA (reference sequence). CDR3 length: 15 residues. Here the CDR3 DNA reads TGCAGTGCCGCGTCCGGACAGGGGGCGCGAGAGACCCAGTACTTC. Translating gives CSAASGQGARETQYF.

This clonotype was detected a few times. Here the CDR3 reads CASSLLGGFQETQYF. The CDR3 coding sequence is TGCGCCAGCAGCTTGTTGGGCGGTTTCCAAGAGACCCAGTACTTC. The rearrangement uses TRBV5-1 and TRBJ2-5; D is ambiguous. The germline CDR1 and CDR2 sequences are SGHRS and YFSETQ. The V end was cut by 1 base, the J end by 1 base, with 11 bases between. The CDR3 sequence is 15 residues long. Complete variable domain (other parts from reference TRBV5-1 and TRBJ2-5): KAGVTQTPRYLIKTRGQQVTLSCSPISGHRSVSWYQQTPGQGLQFLFEYFSETQRNKGNFPGRFSGRQFSNSRSEMNVSTLELGDSALYLCASSLLGGFQETQYFGPGTRLLVL.

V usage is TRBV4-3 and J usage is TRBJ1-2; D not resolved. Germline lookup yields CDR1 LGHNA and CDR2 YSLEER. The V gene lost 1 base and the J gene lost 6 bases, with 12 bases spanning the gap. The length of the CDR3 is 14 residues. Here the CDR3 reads CASSQAVRNHGYTF. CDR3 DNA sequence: TGCGCCAGCAGCCAAGCAGTCAGAAACCATGGCTACACCTTC.

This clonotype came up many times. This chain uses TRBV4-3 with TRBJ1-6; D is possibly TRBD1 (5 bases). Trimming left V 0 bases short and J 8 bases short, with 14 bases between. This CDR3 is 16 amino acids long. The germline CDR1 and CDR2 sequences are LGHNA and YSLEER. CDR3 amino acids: CASSQDNDGGDSPLHF. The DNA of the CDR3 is TGCGCCAGCAGCCAAGACAACGACGGAGGGGATTCACCCCTCCACTTT.

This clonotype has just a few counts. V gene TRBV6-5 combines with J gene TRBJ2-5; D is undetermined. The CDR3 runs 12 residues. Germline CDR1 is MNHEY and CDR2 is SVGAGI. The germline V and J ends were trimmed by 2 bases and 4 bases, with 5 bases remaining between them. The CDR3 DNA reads TGTGCCAGCAGTTACAGTGGAGAGACCCAGTACTTC. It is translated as CASSYSGETQYF.

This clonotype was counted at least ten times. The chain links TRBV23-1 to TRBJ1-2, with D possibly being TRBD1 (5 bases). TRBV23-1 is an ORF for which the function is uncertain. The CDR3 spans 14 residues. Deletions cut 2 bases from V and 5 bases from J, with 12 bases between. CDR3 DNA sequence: TGCGCCAGCAGTCAAGACAGATTGGCTTATGGCTACACCTTC. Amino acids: CASSQDRLAYGYTF.